The next 24 T cell receptor beta chains were all read from a single sample in a study of blood T cell repertoires in COVID-19 (dated by TCRdb to 2018 to 2021). The library came from the immunoSEQ multiplex PCR assay. The table comes from immuneACCESS by way of TCRdb, which keeps in-frame sequences with V and J called. Part of the clones is missing from these tables; in studies checked, under half for an unresolved V gene and the rest for unknown reasons. The sample has about 50,000 clones on record, 80% to 90% of them singletons. 6% to 6.5% of the sample comes from the top ten. The sequenced sample was peripheral blood. The receptors shown here come from an elderly woman with acute or convalescent COVID-19.

The chain couples TRBV5-1 to TRBJ2-7; D is possibly TRBD1 (6 bases). V lost 2 bases to trimming and J lost 2 bases, with 11 bases between them. This CDR3 is 14 amino acids long. The germline V gene has CDR1 SGHRS and CDR2 YFSETQ. CDR3 DNA: TGCGCCAGCAGCTTATACAGGGAAGCCTACGAGCAGTACTTC. The encoded protein is CASSLYREAYEQYF.

This clone was found a few times. The chain employs TRBV5-8 and TRBJ2-7; 8 positions match TRBD2. V trimming: 3 bases; J trimming: 3 bases; junction bases outside the gene matches: 11. Germline values: CDR1 SGHTS, CDR2 YDEGEE. This CDR3 has 16 residues. CDR3 bases: TGTGCCAGCAGCTCGGTATTTAGACGGGGGGGCTACGAGCAGTACTTC. This gives the protein CASSSVFRRGGYEQYF.

This chain joins TRBV7-9 and TRBJ1-2, with 8 nucleotides matching TRBD1. J gave up 0 bases and V 10 bases, and 10 bases lay outside the gene matches. There are 15 residues in the CDR3. Germline CDR1 SEHNR, CDR2 FQNEAQ (reference sequence). CDR3 protein: CAIHTETGANYGYTF. DNA of the CDR3: TGTGCCATACACACAGAGACAGGGGCTAACTATGGCTACACCTTC.

This sequence joins TRBV5-6 and TRBJ2-6; 8 bases are shared with TRBD1. The junction had 7 bases not matched to a gene; V was cut back by 5 bases and J by 0 bases. CDR3 length: 17 residues. Germline loops: CDR1 SGHDT, CDR2 YYEEEE. The CDR3 coding sequence is TGTGCCAGCAGTGGGCAGGGGGCCCCCTCTGGGGCCAACGTCCTGACTTTC. Protein product: CASSGQGAPSGANVLTF.

The chain is built from TRBV6-5 and TRBJ1-4; tentative D call: TRBD1 (6 bases). Germline CDR1 and CDR2: MNHEY and SVGAGI. The CDR3 totals 16 residues. V dropped 2 bases and J dropped 5 bases, with 15 bases sitting between them. The CDR3 reads CASSYGGVGANEKLFF. The DNA of the CDR3 is TGTGCCAGCAGTTACGGGGGCGTTGGTGCCAATGAAAAACTGTTTTTT.

V gene TRBV7-6 combines with J gene TRBJ2-5, with 7 bases fitting TRBD1. The trim removed 2 bases at V and 3 bases at J, leaving 6 bases unmatched. CDR3 length: 15 amino acids. Germline V CDR1 and CDR2: SGHVS, FNYEAQ. CDR3 bases: TGTGCCAGCAGCTTAAGGGGGCAGGGGGAAGAGACCCAGTACTTC. This gives the protein CASSLRGQGEETQYF. Using reference TRBV7-6 and TRBJ2-5 for the parts outside the CDR3, the full variable domain is GAGVSQSPRYKVTKRGQDVALRCDPISGHVSLYWYRQALGQGPEFLTYFNYEAQQDKSGLPNDRFSAERPEGSISTLTIQRTEQRDSAMYRCASSLRGQGEETQYFGPGTRLLVL.

This chain uses TRBV7-6 with TRBJ1-3; 9 bases are shared with TRBD1. V gave up 2 bases and J gave up 0 bases; unmatched junction bases: 17. The CDR3 loop spans 21 amino acids. Germline V gene data show CDR1 as SGHVS and CDR2 as FNYEAQ. CDR3 bases: TGTGCCAGCAGCTTATGGGGGACAGGGTCAATAGGGTTAGACTCTGGAAACACCATATATTTT. The encoded protein is CASSLWGTGSIGLDSGNTIYF.

The genes are TRBV7-2 and TRBJ1-2; a possible D gene is TRBD1 (6 bases). The CDR3 covers 17 residues. CDR1 and CDR2 from the germline V gene are SGHTA and FQGNSA. The V end was cut by 2 bases, the J end by 4 bases, with 20 bases between. The CDR3 here is CASSLRTELQRGYGYTF. CDR3 in DNA: TGTGCCAGCAGCTTACGGACAGAACTCCAGAGGGGCTATGGCTACACCTTC.

CDR3 protein: CASSGGLPLHF. CDR3 in DNA: TGCGCCAGCAGTGGAGGTTTACCCCTCCACTTT. This chain joins TRBV10-2 and TRBJ1-6; D is uncertain. Germline V gene data show CDR1 as WSHSY and CDR2 as SAAADI. The V gene lost 4 bases and the J gene lost 12 bases, with 7 bases spanning the gap. This CDR3 spans 11 amino acids.

J is TRBJ1-1 and V is TRBV27; 8 positions match TRBD1. J lost 1 base, V lost 5 bases, and 6 bases had no gene match. This CDR3 contains 15 residues. Germline-derived CDR1 and CDR2 are MNHEY and SMNVEV (reference sequence). The CDR3: CASSTPGGRNTEAFF. In DNA, the CDR3 is TGTGCCAGCAGTACCCCAGGGGGCCGGAACACTGAAGCTTTCTTT.

The V and J genes are TRBV6-2 or TRBV6-3 and TRBJ2-7; the D gene is possibly TRBD1 (6 bases). The germline gives CDR1 MNHEY, CDR2 SVGEGT. V lost 0 bases and J lost 1, with 13 bases in between. The CDR3 consists of 16 residues. The CDR3 DNA reads as TGTGCCAGCAGTTACTCGAAACGGCAGGGGTCCTACGAGCAGTACTTC. This translates into CASSYSKRQGSYEQYF.

The count of this clone is one. The genes are TRBV20-1 and TRBJ1-2, with D unclear. The CDR3 loop spans 11 amino acids. Per the germline V gene, CDR1 is DFQATT and CDR2 is SNEGSKA (reference sequence). The CDR3 protein is CAVGYNYGYTF. The CDR3 nucleotides read TGCGCGGTCGGATACAACTATGGCTACACCTTC.

The chain employs TRBV7-2 and TRBJ1-2, with unresolved D. The V end lost 1 base, the J end lost 8 bases, and 11 bases lay between the germline ends. The CDR3 runs to 13 residues. From germline, CDR1 is SGHTA and CDR2 FQGNSA. The CDR3: CASSLVPGGGYTF. In DNA form, the CDR3 reads TGTGCCAGCAGCTTAGTACCAGGCGGGGGCTACACCTTC. The whole variable domain, remainder taken from reference TRBV7-2 and TRBJ1-2, is GAGVSQSPSNKVTEKGKDVELRCDPISGHTALYWYRQSLGQGLEFLIYFQGNSAPDKSGLPSDRFSAERTGGSVSTLTIQRTQQEDSAVYLCASSLVPGGGYTFGSGTRLTVV.

J is TRBJ2-5 and V is TRBV30; D is possibly TRBD2 (5 bases). Germline CDR1 is GTSNPN and CDR2 is SVGIG (reference sequence). V was clipped by 2 bases and J by 4 bases, with 20 bases between them. The CDR3 extends over 16 amino acids. The CDR3 DNA sequence: TGTGCCTGGAGTCCCCCGGGTGGGAGCTCTGGAGAGACCCAGTACTTC. Its protein product is CAWSPPGGSSGETQYF.

This sequence joins TRBV4-1 and TRBJ1-1, with 7 bases aligning to TRBD1. Germline loops: CDR1 MGHRA, CDR2 YSYEKL. The CDR3 is 15 residues long. The J segment lost 9 bases and the V segment lost 2 bases, leaving 12 bases of the junction unmatched. The CDR3 protein is CASSQYDRVHDKAFF. DNA for the CDR3: TGCGCCAGCAGCCAATACGACAGGGTCCATGATAAAGCTTTCTTT.

This clone has just a few counts. The V gene is TRBV5-1, the J gene TRBJ2-1, with 8 bases that match TRBD1. The CDR3 is 15 amino acids. The trim removed 6 bases at V and 4 bases at J, leaving 9 bases unmatched. CDR1 and CDR2 from the germline V gene are SGHRS and YFSETQ. The CDR3 spells CASTLSGQAYNEQFF. As DNA, the CDR3 is TGCGCCAGCACCTTATCGGGACAGGCTTACAATGAGCAGTTCTTC.

The count of this clone is one. The chain is built from TRBV14 and TRBJ2-5, with D possibly matching TRBD2 (6 bases). Germline V gives CDR1 SGHDN, CDR2 FVKESK. The CDR3 has 13 amino acids. Deletions cut 8 bases from V and 14 bases from J, with 24 bases between. The CDR3 coding sequence is TGTGCCAGCCCCCCTGGATCGGCCGGGACTCTATACTTC. This translates into CASPPGSAGTLYF.

This clone was counted only a few times. V usage is TRBV11-1 and J usage is TRBJ1-4, with 8 bases identical to TRBD1. Per the germline V gene, CDR1 is SGHAT and CDR2 is FQDESV (reference sequence). The CDR3 is 14 residues long. V shed 4 bases and J 8 bases; nucleotides not matched to a gene: 6. Here the CDR3 DNA reads TGTGCCAGCAGCTCGGACAGGGTGTCGGAAAAACTGTTTTTT. Translating it yields CASSSDRVSEKLFF.

This sequence joins TRBV20-1 and TRBJ1-1; tentatively, D is TRBD1 (5 bases). Per the germline V gene, CDR1 is DFQATT and CDR2 is SNEGSKA (reference sequence). CDR3 length: 15 amino acids. The V gene lost 3 bases and the J gene lost 4 bases, with 18 bases spanning the gap. The CDR3 region has the DNA TGCAGTGCTAGTACCCACGGGGGGGGGAGCACTGAAGCTTTCTTT. Its protein is CSASTHGGGSTEAFF.

The rearrangement uses TRBV3-1 (or the pseudogene TRBV3-2) and TRBJ2-2; D is possibly TRBD2 (5 bases). Trimming stripped 2 bases from V and 5 bases from J, with 21 bases between. This CDR3 region has 18 residues. Looked up from germline, CDR1 is LGHDT and CDR2 is YNNKEL (reference sequence). DNA of the CDR3: TGTGCCAGCAGCCAAAGGGCCCGCGAGGGTCCGGGGACCGGGGAGCTGTTTTTT. As protein: CASSQRAREGPGTGELFF.

The chain links TRBV4-2 to TRBJ1-2; D gene ambiguous. V lost 0 bases, J lost 3 bases, and 14 bases lay in between. Germline CDR1 LGHNA, CDR2 YNFKEQ. The CDR3 has 16 residues. The CDR3 reads CASSQDFLYRDYGYTF. CDR3 coding DNA: TGTGCCAGCAGCCAAGACTTTCTATACAGAGACTATGGCTACACCTTC.

There are a few counts of this clone. The chain links TRBV30 to TRBJ1-2; TRBD1 agrees at 7 bases. The CDR3 consists of 14 residues. After removal of 0 bases from V and 4 bases from J, the junction contained 5 bases not matched to a gene. Germline assignment: CDR1 GTSNPN and CDR2 SVGIG (reference sequence). CDR3 loop: CAWSVPDRVYGYTF. The CDR3 DNA is TGTGCCTGGAGTGTACCCGACAGGGTCTATGGCTACACCTTC.

The chain uses TRBV3-1 (or the pseudogene TRBV3-2) and TRBJ1-1; 7 nucleotides match TRBD1. Germline CDR1 reads LGHDT; CDR2 reads YNNKEL (reference sequence). CDR3 length: 14 amino acids. V was pared by 0 bases and J by 10 bases, with 8 bases of the junction left unmatched. CDR3 coding DNA: TGTGCCAGCAGCCAAGATATCTCACAGGGGTTAGCTTTCTTT. As protein: CASSQDISQGLAFF.

The chain recombines TRBV21-1 with TRBJ1-2; the table's D call TRBD1 went unverified against the DNA. TRBV21-1 is classified as a pseudogene. The CDR3 consists of 15 residues. CDR3 residues: CARLTGDPIGYGYTF. In nucleotides, the CDR3 is TGTGCCAGATTGACAGGGGATCCTATCGGCTATGGCTACACCTTC.